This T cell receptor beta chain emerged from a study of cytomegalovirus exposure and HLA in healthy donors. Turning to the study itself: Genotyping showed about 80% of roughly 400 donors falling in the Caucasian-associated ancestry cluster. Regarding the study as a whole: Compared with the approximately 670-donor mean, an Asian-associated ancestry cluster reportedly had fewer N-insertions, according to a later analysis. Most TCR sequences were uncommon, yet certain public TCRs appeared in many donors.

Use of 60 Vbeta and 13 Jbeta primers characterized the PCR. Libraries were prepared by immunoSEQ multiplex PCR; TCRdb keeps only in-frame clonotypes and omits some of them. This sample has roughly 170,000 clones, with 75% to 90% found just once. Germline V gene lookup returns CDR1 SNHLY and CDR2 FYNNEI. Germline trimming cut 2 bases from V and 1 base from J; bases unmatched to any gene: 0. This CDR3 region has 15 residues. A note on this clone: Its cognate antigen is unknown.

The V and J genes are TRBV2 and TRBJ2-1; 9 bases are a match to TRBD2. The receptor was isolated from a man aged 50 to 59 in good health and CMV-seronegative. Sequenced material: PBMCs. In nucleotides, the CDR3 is TGTGCCAGCAGTGAAAGCGGGGGGTCCTACAATGAGCAGTTCTTC. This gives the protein CASSESGGSYNEQFF.